This T cell receptor beta chain was found in a study of cytomegalovirus exposure and HLA in healthy donors. Method: immunoSEQ multiplex PCR; TCRdb's copy keeps in-frame clones and lacks some. The profile shows 100,000 to 150,000 clones, 89% of them singletons. The junction had 7 bases not matched to a gene; V was cut back by 4 bases and J by 4 bases. This CDR3 spans 15 amino acids. Germline V gives CDR1 SGHDT, CDR2 YYEEEE. The TCR originated in a woman between 18 and 30 years old in good health and CMV-seronegative. The V and J genes are TRBV5-6 and TRBJ2-2; the match to TRBD1 covers 7 bases. Sequenced sample: PBMCs. The CDR3 loop reads CASSDVDRATGELFF. The CDR3 DNA reads as TGTGCCAGCAGCGACGTAGACAGGGCCACCGGGGAGCTGTTTTTT. Filled out from reference TRBV5-6 and TRBJ2-2, the complete variable domain reads DAGVTQSPTHLIKTRGQQVTLRCSPKSGHDTVSWYQQALGQGPQFIFQYYEEEERQRGNFPDRFSGHQFPNYSSELNVNALLLGDSALYLCASSDVDRATGELFFGEGSRLTVL.